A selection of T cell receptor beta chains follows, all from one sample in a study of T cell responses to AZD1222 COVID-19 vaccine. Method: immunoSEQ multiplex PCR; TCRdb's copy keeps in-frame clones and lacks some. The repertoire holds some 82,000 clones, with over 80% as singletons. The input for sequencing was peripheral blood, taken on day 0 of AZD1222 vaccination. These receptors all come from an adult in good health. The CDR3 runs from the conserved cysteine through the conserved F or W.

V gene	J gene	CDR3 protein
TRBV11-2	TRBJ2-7	CASSHGQGAEYEQYF
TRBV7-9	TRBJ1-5	CASSGRIGNLISPQHF
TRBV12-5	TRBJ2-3	CASGLGDRPPDTQYF
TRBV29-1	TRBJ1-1	CSAGEGTEAFF
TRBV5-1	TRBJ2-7	CASSLAQDLGGEQYF
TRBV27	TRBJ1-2	CASSQYRDRNYGYTF
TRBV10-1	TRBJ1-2	CASSDSRDWGSNGYTF
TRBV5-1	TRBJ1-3	CASSLAGSSGNTIYF
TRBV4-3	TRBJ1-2	CASSQGVGNYGYTF
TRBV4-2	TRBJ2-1	CASRPGGPIYNEQFF
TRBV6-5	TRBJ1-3	CASTRGFGNTIYF
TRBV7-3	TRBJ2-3	CASSLSLADTQYF
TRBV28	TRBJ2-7	CASRINRGYEQYF
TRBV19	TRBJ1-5	CASSIWRYSNQPQHF
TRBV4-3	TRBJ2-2	CASSQVGLAGELFF
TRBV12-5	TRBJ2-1	CASGLVLSFGEQFF
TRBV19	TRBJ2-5	CASSDTGQETQYF
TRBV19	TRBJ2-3	CASEGGALTDTQYF
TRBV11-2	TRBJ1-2	CASGPRGYGYTF
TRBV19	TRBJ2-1	CASSRLAGGYNEQFF
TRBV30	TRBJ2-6	CAWAGGHSGANVLTF
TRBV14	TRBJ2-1	CASSPTGTEQFF
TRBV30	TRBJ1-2	CAWGRDRPLGYTF
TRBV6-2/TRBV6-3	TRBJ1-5	CASSYWTGVGQPQHF
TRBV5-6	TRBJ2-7	CASSLVRAPSYEQYF
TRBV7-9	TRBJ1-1	CASSSTGGRPEAFF
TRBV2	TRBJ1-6	CASSFDESLSSPLHF
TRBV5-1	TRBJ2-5	CASSFPIADRSGETQYF
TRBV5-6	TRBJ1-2	CASSPGFAYGYTF
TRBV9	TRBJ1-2	CASSLVPGQGTGGYTF
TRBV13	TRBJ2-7	CASSPPDVYDEQYF
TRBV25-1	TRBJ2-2	CASSTARNTGELFF
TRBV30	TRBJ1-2	CAWSRGASYGYTF
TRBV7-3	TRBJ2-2	CASSLTAPSRGTVTGELFF
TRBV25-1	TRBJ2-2	CASSTSGGGTGELFF
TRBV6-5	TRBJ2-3	CASSYGETQYF
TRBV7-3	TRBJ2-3	CASSLTKHGTDTQYF
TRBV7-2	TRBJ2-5	CASSLLTGALQETQYF
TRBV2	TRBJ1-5	CASRGSNQPQHF
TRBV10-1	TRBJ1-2	CASVGGQRLPGTLRGYGYTF
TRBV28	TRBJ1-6	CASRPSRGDSPLHF